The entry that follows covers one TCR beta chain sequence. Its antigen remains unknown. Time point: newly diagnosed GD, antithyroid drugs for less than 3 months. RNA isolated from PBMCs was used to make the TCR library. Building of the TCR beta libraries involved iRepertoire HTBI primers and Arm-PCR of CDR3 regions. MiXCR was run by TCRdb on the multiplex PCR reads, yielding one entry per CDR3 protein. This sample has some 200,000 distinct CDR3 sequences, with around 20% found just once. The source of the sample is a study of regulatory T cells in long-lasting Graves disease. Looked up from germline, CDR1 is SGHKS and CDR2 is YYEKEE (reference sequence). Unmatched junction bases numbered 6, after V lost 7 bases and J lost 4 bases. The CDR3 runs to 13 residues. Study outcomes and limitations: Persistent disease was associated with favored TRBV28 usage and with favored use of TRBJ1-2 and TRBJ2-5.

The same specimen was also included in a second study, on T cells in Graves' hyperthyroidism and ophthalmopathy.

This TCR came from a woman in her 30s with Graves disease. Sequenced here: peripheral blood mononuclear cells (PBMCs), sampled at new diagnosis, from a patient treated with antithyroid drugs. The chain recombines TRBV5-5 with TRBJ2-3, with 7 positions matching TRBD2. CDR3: CASWDYNADTQYF. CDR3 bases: TGTGCCAGCTGGGACTACAACGCAGATACGCAGTATTTT.